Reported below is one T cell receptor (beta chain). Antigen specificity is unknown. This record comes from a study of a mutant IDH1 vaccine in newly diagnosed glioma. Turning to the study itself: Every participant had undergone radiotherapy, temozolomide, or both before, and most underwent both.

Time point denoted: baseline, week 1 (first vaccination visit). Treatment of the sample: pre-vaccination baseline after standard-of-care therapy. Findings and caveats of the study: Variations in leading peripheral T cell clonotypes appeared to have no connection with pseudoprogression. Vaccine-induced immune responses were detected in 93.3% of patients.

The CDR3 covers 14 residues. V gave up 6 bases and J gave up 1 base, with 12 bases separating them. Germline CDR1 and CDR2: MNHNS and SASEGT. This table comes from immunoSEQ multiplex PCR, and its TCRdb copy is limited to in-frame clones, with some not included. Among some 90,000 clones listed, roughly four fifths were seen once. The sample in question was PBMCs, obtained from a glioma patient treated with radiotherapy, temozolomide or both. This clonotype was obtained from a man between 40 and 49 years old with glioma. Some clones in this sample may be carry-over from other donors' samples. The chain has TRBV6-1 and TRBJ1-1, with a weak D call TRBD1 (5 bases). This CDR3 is CASRRTDKNTEAFF. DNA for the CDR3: TGTGCCAGCAGGAGGACGGACAAGAACACTGAAGCTTTCTTT.